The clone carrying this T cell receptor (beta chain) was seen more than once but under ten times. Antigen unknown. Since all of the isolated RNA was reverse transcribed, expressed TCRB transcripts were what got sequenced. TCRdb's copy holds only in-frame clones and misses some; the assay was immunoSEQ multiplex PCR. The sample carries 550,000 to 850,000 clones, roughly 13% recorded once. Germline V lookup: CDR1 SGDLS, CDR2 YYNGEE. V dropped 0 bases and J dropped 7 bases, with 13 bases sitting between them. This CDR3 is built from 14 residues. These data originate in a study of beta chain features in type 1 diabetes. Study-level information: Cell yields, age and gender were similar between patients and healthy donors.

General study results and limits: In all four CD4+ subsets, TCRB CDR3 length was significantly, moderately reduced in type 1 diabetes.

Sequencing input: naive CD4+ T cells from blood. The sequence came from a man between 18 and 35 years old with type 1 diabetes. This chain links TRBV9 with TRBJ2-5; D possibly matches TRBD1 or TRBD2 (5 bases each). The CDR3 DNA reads TGTGCCAGCAGCGTAGGAGGGGAATTGGGGACCCAGTACTTC. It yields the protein CASSVGGELGTQYF. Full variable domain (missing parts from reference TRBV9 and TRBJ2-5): DSGVTQTPKHLITATGQRVTLRCSPRSGDLSVYWYQQSLDQGLQFLIQYYNGEERAKGNILERFSAQQFPDLHSELNLSSLELGDSALYFCASSVGGELGTQYFGPGTRLLVL.